Sequencing of this TCR beta chain was carried out in a study of blood T cell repertoires in COVID-19. The wider study: Sources were T cells, B-cell-depleted T cells, or PBMCs; the material itself was cDNA or gDNA.

The repertoire was sequenced with immunoSEQ multiplex PCR; TCRdb's copy has only in-frame clones and lacks some. The sample has under 100,000 clones; 70% to 90% are singletons. This CDR3 has 17 amino acids. From germline, CDR1 is LGHDT and CDR2 YNNKEL (reference sequence). V gave up 0 bases and J gave up 4 bases, with 18 bases separating them. Sequencing was carried out using peripheral blood. This TCR derives from a human donor in a cohort sampled during active COVID-19. V usage is TRBV3-1 (or the pseudogene TRBV3-2) and J usage is TRBJ1-1, with D tentatively TRBD1 (6 bases). The CDR3 DNA reads as TGTGCCAGCAGCCAAGACCCGGGACACACTTCGAGCACTGAAGCTTTCTTT. It translates to CASSQDPGHTSSTEAFF.